This T cell receptor beta chain was captured by sequencing in a study of blood T cell repertoires in COVID-19. The wider study: From the United States, Italy and Spain came samples of acute and convalescent COVID-19.

This clone was picked up a small number of times. Germline-derived CDR1 and CDR2 are MDHEN and SYDVKM. Trimming took off 1 base at V and 1 base at J, with 4 bases between the two ends. The CDR3 is made up of 13 amino acids. This table comes from immunoSEQ multiplex PCR, and its TCRdb copy is limited to in-frame clones, with some not included. The sample includes around 52,000 clones, about 92% of them seen just once. This clonotype was sampled from a woman older than 75 with acute or convalescent COVID-19. The chain uses TRBV28 and TRBJ2-5; D remains ambiguous. Sequences were obtained from peripheral blood. The CDR3, as DNA: TGTGCCAGCAGTTTATTATTCCAAGAGACCCAGTACTTC. Translated: CASSLLFQETQYF.